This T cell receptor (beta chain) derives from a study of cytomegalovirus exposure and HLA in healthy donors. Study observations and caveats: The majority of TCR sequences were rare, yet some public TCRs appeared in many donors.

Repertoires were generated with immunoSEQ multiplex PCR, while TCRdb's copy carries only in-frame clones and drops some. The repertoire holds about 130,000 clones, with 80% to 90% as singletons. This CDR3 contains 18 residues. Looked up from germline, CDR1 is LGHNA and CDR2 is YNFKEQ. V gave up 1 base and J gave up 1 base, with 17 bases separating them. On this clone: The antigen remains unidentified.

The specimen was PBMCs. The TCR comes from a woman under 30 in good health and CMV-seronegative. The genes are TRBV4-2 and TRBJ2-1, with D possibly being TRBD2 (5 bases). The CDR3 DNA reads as TGTGCCAGCAGCCAAGCGGCTCGGCTAGCTGAATCCTACAATGAGCAGTTCTTC. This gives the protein CASSQAARLAESYNEQFF.